The source of this T cell receptor (beta chain) is a study of cytomegalovirus exposure and HLA in healthy donors. Data came from immunoSEQ multiplex PCR; TCRdb stores just in-frame clones and leaves some out. Altogether 110,000 to 150,000 clones are present, 94% being singletons, with the ten largest covering approximately 2%. The length of the CDR3 is 16 residues. Germline CDR1 is SEHNR and CDR2 is FQNEAQ (reference sequence). V was cut by 0 bases and J by 0 bases, with 12 bases left in between. Study observations and caveats: It was approximately 150 TCR beta chains that were listed as cytomegalovirus-associated.

In regard to this clone: The antigen remains unidentified.

The chain uses TRBV7-9 and TRBJ2-7; no firm D call. Sequenced: PBMCs. The TCR comes from a man aged 18 to 29 in good health and CMV-seropositive. In DNA, the CDR3 is TGTGCCAGCAGCTTAGCGCCAGGTCACAACTCCTACGAGCAGTACTTC. Translation gives CASSLAPGHNSYEQYF.